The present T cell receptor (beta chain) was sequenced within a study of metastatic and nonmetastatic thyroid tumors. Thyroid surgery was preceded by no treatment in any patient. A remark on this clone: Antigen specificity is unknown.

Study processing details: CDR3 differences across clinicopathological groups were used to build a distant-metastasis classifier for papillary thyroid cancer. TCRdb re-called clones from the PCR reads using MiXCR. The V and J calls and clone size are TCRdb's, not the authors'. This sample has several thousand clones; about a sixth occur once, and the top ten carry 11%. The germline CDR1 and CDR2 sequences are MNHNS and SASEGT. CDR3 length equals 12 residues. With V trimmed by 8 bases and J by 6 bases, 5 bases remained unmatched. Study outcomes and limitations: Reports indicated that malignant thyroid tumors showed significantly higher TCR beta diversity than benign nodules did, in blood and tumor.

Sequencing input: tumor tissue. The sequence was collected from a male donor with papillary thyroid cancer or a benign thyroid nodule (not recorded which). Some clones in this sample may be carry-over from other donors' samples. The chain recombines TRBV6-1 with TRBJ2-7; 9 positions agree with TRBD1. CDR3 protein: CASSGTGSEQYF. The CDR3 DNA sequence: TGTGCCAGCTCCGGGACAGGGTCCGAGCAGTACTTC.